The 10 T cell receptor beta chains presented below share a single source sample, sequenced in a study of T-cell reconstitution after alpha-beta-depleted transplantation in children. Molecular barcoding with unique molecular identifiers was used for the TCRbeta library. TCRdb processed the PCR reads anew with MiXCR; each CDR3 protein has one entry. The sample lists about 440,000 distinct CDR3 sequences; about 45% were seen once. Material: PBMCs, obtained before TCRalphabeta/CD19-depleted stem cell transplant. Source of these receptors: a girl aged 2-15 years with aplastic anemia, due to receive a stem cell transplant.

As for this clonotype: The junction differs from germline at one of its ends, possibly a read error. This chain connects TRBV3-1 to TRBJ2-3; 8 nucleotides line up with TRBD1. Germline V gene data show CDR1 as LGHDT and CDR2 as YNNKEL (reference sequence). This CDR3 comprises 17 residues. The DNA for the CDR3 is TGTGCCAGCAGCGAAGACAGGGGAGCCCTTAGCACAGATACGCAGTATTTT. This translates into CASSEDRGALSTDTQYF.

There are many counts of this clonotype. The V gene is TRBV20-1, the J gene TRBJ2-7, with D possibly matching TRBD1 (6 bases). Per germline, CDR1 DFQATT and CDR2 SNEGSKA (reference sequence). The CDR3 has 15 residues. The germline V and J ends were trimmed by 5 bases and 1 base, with 18 bases remaining between them. CDR3: CSAEPPGQLSYEQYF. In DNA, the CDR3 is TGCAGTGCTGAGCCTCCGGGACAACTTTCCTACGAGCAGTACTTC.

This clonotype was recorded many times. J is TRBJ2-1 and V is TRBV5-1, with D maybe TRBD1 (5 bases). The germline V gene has CDR1 SGHRS and CDR2 YFSETQ. Trimming shortened V by 0 bases and J by 8 bases, and 9 bases separated the two germline ends. The CDR3 is 13 residues long. The CDR3 region is CASSLGGRDEQFF. CDR3 bases: TGCGCCAGCAGCTTGGGGGGCCGAGATGAGCAGTTCTTC.

This clonotype was recorded at least ten times. The chain links TRBV29-1 to TRBJ2-6; tentative D call: TRBD2 (6 bases). Per germline, CDR1 SQVTM and CDR2 ANQGSEA. CDR3 length: 15 residues. The V and J ends lost 6 bases and 4 bases respectively, with 16 bases between them. CDR3 loop: CSVGGVPGGANVLTF. The CDR3 nucleotides are TGCAGCGTCGGGGGAGTACCGGGAGGGGCCAACGTCCTGACTTTC.

The CDR3 protein is CASSQDGTGDYNEQFF. The CDR3 DNA reads as TGTGCCAGCAGCCAAGACGGGACAGGGGACTACAATGAGCAGTTCTTC. J is TRBJ2-1 and V is TRBV3-1; 10 nucleotides line up with TRBD1. This CDR3 spans 16 amino acids. V dropped 0 bases and J dropped 3; count of bases not matched to a gene: 2. The germline V gene encodes CDR1 LGHDT and CDR2 YNNKEL (reference sequence).

CDR3 residues: CSAPGHLNTEAFF. DNA of the CDR3: TGCAGTGCTCCGGGACACCTGAACACTGAAGCTTTCTTT. This chain joins TRBV20-1 and TRBJ1-1; tentative D call: TRBD1 (6 bases). V was clipped by 5 bases and J by 0 bases, with 10 bases between them. The CDR3 totals 13 residues. Germline V gene sequence: CDR1 DFQATT, CDR2 SNEGSKA (reference sequence).

The chain uses TRBV5-1 and TRBJ2-3; D possibly corresponds to TRBD2 (6 bases). CDR1 and CDR2 from the germline V gene are SGHRS and YFSETQ. This CDR3 is 15 amino acids long. Trimming removed 2 bases at V and 3 bases at J, with 13 bases between. The CDR3 sequence: CASSFATSRTDTQYF. DNA of the CDR3: TGCGCCAGCAGCTTCGCGACTAGTCGTACAGATACGCAGTATTTT.

The chain uses TRBV20-1 and TRBJ2-1; tentatively, D is TRBD1 (5 bases). The V and J ends lost 1 base and 2 bases respectively, with 9 bases between them. Germline values: CDR1 DFQATT, CDR2 SNEGSKA (reference sequence). The CDR3 runs 14 residues. CDR3 residues: CSARGQIAYNEQFF. CDR3 nucleotides: TGCAGTGCTAGAGGACAGATCGCCTACAATGAGCAGTTCTTC.

V is TRBV7-9 and J is TRBJ1-3; D not certain. The CDR3 extends over 14 amino acids. Trimming shortened V by 1 base and J by 3 bases, and 7 bases separated the two germline ends. Germline V lookup: CDR1 SEHNR, CDR2 FQNEAQ (reference sequence). DNA of the CDR3: TGTGCCAGCAGCTTAGACAAGGTTGGAAACACCATATATTTT. This translates into CASSLDKVGNTIYF.

Comment on this clonotype: One junction end disagrees with the germline gene, perhaps due to a read error. J is TRBJ2-1 and V is TRBV29-1, with D uncertain. Germline V gives CDR1 SQVTM, CDR2 ANQGSEA. The length of the CDR3 is 11 residues. CDR3 loop: CSVDHWGEHFF. Written as DNA, the CDR3 is TGCAGCGTTGATCACTGGGGTGAGCATTTCTTC.